These 8 T cell receptor beta chains share one sample of origin, sequenced in a study of cytomegalovirus exposure and HLA in healthy donors. Primers: 60 Vbeta forward and 13 Jbeta reverse. Method: immunoSEQ multiplex PCR; TCRdb's copy keeps in-frame clones and lacks some. The specimen's table records about 150,000 clones. What was sequenced was PBMCs. Every receptor here comes from a woman in her 50s in good health and CMV-seronegative.

The chain couples TRBV28 to TRBJ1-2; 11 positions agree with TRBD1. Germline V CDR1 and CDR2: MDHEN, SYDVKM. Trimming removed 6 bases from V and 0 bases from J; junction bases left unmatched: 3. CDR3 length: 15 residues. The CDR3 region has the DNA TGTGCCAGCAGGCGGACAGGGGGCCCTAACTATGGCTACACCTTC. Translating gives CASRRTGGPNYGYTF.

This chain connects TRBV7-9 to TRBJ2-7, with TRBD2 matching 7 bases. The CDR3 spans 14 residues. V was clipped by 5 bases and J by 2 bases; unmatched bases: 6. The germline CDR1 and CDR2 sequences are SEHNR and FQNEAQ (reference sequence). CDR3 protein: CASSPRDYPYEQYF. As DNA, the CDR3 is TGTGCCAGCAGCCCCCGGGACTACCCCTACGAGCAGTACTTC. Variable domain in full (rest from reference TRBV7-9 and TRBJ2-7): DTGVSQNPRHKITKRGQNVTFRCDPISEHNRLYWYRQTLGQGPEFLTYFQNEAQLEKSRLLSDRFSAERPKGSFSTLEIQRTEQGDSAMYLCASSPRDYPYEQYFGPGTRLTVT.

This sequence joins TRBV27 and TRBJ2-1; a possible D gene is TRBD2 (5 bases). The CDR3 runs to 14 residues. Germline V CDR1 and CDR2: MNHEY, SMNVEV (reference sequence). The germline V and J ends were trimmed by 8 bases and 0 bases, with 11 bases remaining between them. The CDR3 loop is CASSAGSSYNEQFF. The CDR3 coding sequence is TGTGCCAGCTCTGCGGGTAGCTCCTACAATGAGCAGTTCTTC.

This rearrangement joins TRBV5-1 to TRBJ2-1; D is possibly TRBD2 (7 bases). The CDR3 runs to 13 residues. Between the trimmed V and J ends, which lost 6 bases and 8 bases, there was a span of 15 bases. Per germline, CDR1 SGHRS and CDR2 YFSETQ. The CDR3 DNA reads as TGCGCCAGCACCAAGGGGGGGGGCGATGAGCAGTTCTTC. Protein product: CASTKGGGDEQFF.

V gene TRBV28 combines with J gene TRBJ1-2; unclear D gene. V was clipped by 5 bases and J by 7 bases, with 20 bases between them. Germline loops: CDR1 MDHEN, CDR2 SYDVKM. The CDR3 sequence is 15 residues long. CDR3: CASSPYPGREGGYTF. The CDR3 nucleotides read TGTGCCAGCAGTCCCTACCCCGGGAGGGAAGGTGGCTACACCTTC.

This chain links TRBV7-2 with TRBJ2-7, with D tentatively TRBD1 (5 bases). CDR3 length equals 14 residues. V was pared by 3 bases and J by 3 bases, with 12 bases between. Germline-derived CDR1 and CDR2 are SGHTA and FQGNSA. The CDR3 DNA reads TGTGCCAGCAGCTTTAGGACACATGGCTACGAGCAGTACTTC. This encodes CASSFRTHGYEQYF. Combining the CDR3 with reference TRBV7-2 and TRBJ2-7 gives the whole variable domain GAGVSQSPSNKVTEKGKDVELRCDPISGHTALYWYRQSLGQGLEFLIYFQGNSAPDKSGLPSDRFSAERTGGSVSTLTIQRTQQEDSAVYLCASSFRTHGYEQYFGPGTRLTVT.

The CDR3 DNA reads as TGTGCCAGCACCCGGGACACTTCTCAAGAGACCCAGTACTTC. It specifies CASTRDTSQETQYF. The V and J genes are TRBV9 and TRBJ2-5; the D gene is possibly TRBD1 (6 bases). The CDR3 loop spans 14 amino acids. CDR1 and CDR2 from the germline V gene are SGDLS and YYNGEE. V gave up 6 bases and J gave up 2 bases, with 14 bases separating them.

J is TRBJ2-7 and V is TRBV6-5, with a weak D call TRBD1 (5 bases). The CDR3 spans 15 residues. V was trimmed by 4 bases and J by 7 bases, leaving 20 bases between them. Germline V gives CDR1 MNHEY, CDR2 SVGAGI. CDR3 region: CASSSQGTSVGEQYF. The CDR3 DNA reads as TGTGCCAGCAGTTCGCAGGGCACCTCGGTTGGGGAGCAGTACTTC.